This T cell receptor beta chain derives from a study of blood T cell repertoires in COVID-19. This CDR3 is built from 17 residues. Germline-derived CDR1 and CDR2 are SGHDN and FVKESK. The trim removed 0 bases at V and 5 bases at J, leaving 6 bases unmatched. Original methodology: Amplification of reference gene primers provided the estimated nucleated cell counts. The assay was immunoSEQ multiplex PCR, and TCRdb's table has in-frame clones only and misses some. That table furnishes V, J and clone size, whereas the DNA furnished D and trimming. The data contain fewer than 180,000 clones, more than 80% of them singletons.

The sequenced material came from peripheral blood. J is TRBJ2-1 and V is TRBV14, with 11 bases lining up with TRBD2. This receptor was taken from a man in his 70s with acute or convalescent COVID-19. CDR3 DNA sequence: TGTGCCAGCAGCCAAGATTTCGGGACTAGCGGAAACAATGAGCAGTTCTTC. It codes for CASSQDFGTSGNNEQFF.